One and the same sample provided the 17 T cell receptor beta chains below, sequenced in a study of human T cells and chemical hapten exposure. The time point is: patch test 2, 6 weeks after DPC sensitization. Treatment meaning: therapeutic diphenylcyclopropenone sensitization with weekly scalp DPC. TCRdb independently ran MiXCR on the RACE reads; one entry per CDR3 protein. The sample contains under 450,000 distinct CDR3 sequences, more than 5% of which appear only once. Sequencing was performed on whole blood, taken in connection with sensitization to the hapten diphenylcyclopropenone (DPC). The source is a woman between 18 and 29 years old with alopecia areata. Some clones in this sample may be carry-over from other donors' samples.

The sample holds a few counts of this clonotype. V is TRBV3-1 and J is TRBJ2-7, with TRBD2 identical over 15 bases. This CDR3 has 18 residues. CDR1 is LGHDT and CDR2 is YNNKEL in the germline V gene (reference sequence). V shed 4 bases and J 1 base; nucleotides not matched to a gene: 8. The CDR3 nucleotides read TGTGCCAGCAGCCGAGGACTAGCGGGGGGGCTCGCTTCCTACGAGCAGTACTTC. Amino acids: CASSRGLAGGLASYEQYF.

This clonotype was recorded at least ten times. The chain links TRBV7-9 to TRBJ1-2; no firm D call. Trimming shortened V by 5 bases and J by 2 bases, and 12 bases separated the two germline ends. CDR3 size: 14 residues. Germline V gene lookup returns CDR1 SEHNR and CDR2 FQNEAQ (reference sequence). This CDR3 is CASSRWGENYGYTF. The CDR3 nucleotides are TGTGCCAGCAGCCGCTGGGGAGAAAACTATGGCTACACCTTC.

The chain is built from TRBV7-9 and TRBJ1-2; 9 nucleotides match TRBD1. V shed 5 bases, J shed 6 bases, and the junction held 10 bases outside the gene matches. The V gene's germline CDR1 is SEHNR and CDR2 FQNEAQ (reference sequence). There are 15 residues in the CDR3. CDR3 DNA: TGTGCCAGCAGCGTGACAGGGGGGAACCGGGATGGCTACACCTTC. Protein sequence: CASSVTGGNRDGYTF.

This clonotype was counted many times. The chain uses TRBV7-9 and TRBJ2-7; D call uncertain. V lost 6 bases to trimming and J lost 1 base, with 4 bases between them. The CDR3 is made up of 11 amino acids. Looked up from germline, CDR1 is SEHNR and CDR2 is FQNEAQ (reference sequence). Here the CDR3 reads CASSRSYEQYF. For the CDR3, the DNA is TGTGCCAGCAGTAGATCCTACGAGCAGTACTTC. The full variable domain, rest sourced from reference TRBV7-9 and TRBJ2-7, is DTGVSQNPRHKITKRGQNVTFRCDPISEHNRLYWYRQTLGQGPEFLTYFQNEAQLEKSRLLSDRFSAERPKGSFSTLEIQRTEQGDSAMYLCASSRSYEQYFGPGTRLTVT.

The rearrangement joins TRBV4-3 to TRBJ1-6, with D possibly matching TRBD1 (5 bases). Trimming took 1 base from V and 9 from J, leaving 19 bases between them. Germline-derived CDR1 and CDR2 are LGHNA and YSLEER. The CDR3 spans 17 residues. The CDR3 reads CASSQAIGGNLVSPLHF. The CDR3 nucleotides read TGCGCCAGCAGCCAAGCGATTGGGGGTAATTTAGTTTCACCCCTCCACTTT.

J is TRBJ1-5 and V is TRBV6-5; D is unresolved. The germline CDR1 and CDR2 sequences are MNHEY and SVGAGI. The CDR3 loop spans 15 amino acids. Trimming removed 7 bases from V and 1 base from J, with 14 bases in between. CDR3 sequence: CASKRAQTSNQPQHF. Written as DNA, the CDR3 is TGTGCCAGCAAAAGGGCGCAAACCAGCAATCAGCCCCAGCATTTT.

This clonotype has a count of ten or more. V and J are TRBV2 and TRBJ1-5; 9 nucleotides agree with TRBD1. The germline V gene encodes CDR1 SNHLY and CDR2 FYNNEI. CDR3 size: 14 residues. The V gene end was trimmed by 8 bases and the J gene end by 2 bases; junction bases not matched to a gene: 4. The CDR3 nucleotides read TGTGCCAGCCGGTGGGACAGGGGCAATCAGCCCCAGCATTTT. It translates to CASRWDRGNQPQHF.

A few counts support this clonotype. V and J are TRBV2 and TRBJ1-1; D not certain. CDR1 and CDR2 (germline): SNHLY, FYNNEI. Trimming removed 7 bases from V and 0 bases from J, with 15 bases in between. The CDR3 length is 15 residues. The CDR3: CASTSDLTVNTEAFF. CDR3 sequence (DNA): TGTGCCAGCACGTCGGATCTTACCGTGAACACTGAAGCTTTCTTT.

The rearrangement links TRBV7-9 to TRBJ1-1; TRBD1 agrees at 11 bases. V was clipped by 6 bases and J by 11 bases; unmatched bases: 8. CDR3 length: 13 amino acids. The germline V gene encodes CDR1 SEHNR and CDR2 FQNEAQ (reference sequence). CDR3 residues: CASSLDRGPLAFF. CDR3 in DNA: TGTGCCAGCAGTTTGGACAGGGGGCCGTTGGCTTTCTTT.

The chain employs TRBV29-1 and TRBJ1-1, with D uncertain. The germline gives CDR1 SQVTM, CDR2 ANQGSEA. Trimming removed 3 bases from V and 8 bases from J, with 16 bases in between. The CDR3 totals 13 residues. This CDR3 reads CSVEGDSRPEAFF. CDR3 nucleotide sequence: TGCAGCGTTGAGGGTGACTCAAGGCCCGAAGCTTTCTTT.

In its sample, this clonotype was seen a few times. The CDR3 spells CASSYLGLAGQGQFF. In DNA, the CDR3 is TGTGCCAGCAGTTACCTGGGACTAGCGGGGCAAGGGCAGTTCTTC. The chain uses TRBV6-2 or TRBV6-3 and TRBJ2-1; 13 positions agree with TRBD2. The CDR3 covers 15 residues. J gave up 12 bases and V 2 bases, and 7 bases lay outside the gene matches. The V gene's germline CDR1 is MNHEY and CDR2 SVGEGT.

This clonotype was detected many times. V usage is TRBV24-1 and J usage is TRBJ1-5; TRBD1 might be the D (6 bases). Germline assignment: CDR1 KGHDR and CDR2 SFDVKD. V gave up 10 bases and J gave up 3 bases, with 12 bases separating them. The CDR3 runs to 13 residues. The CDR3 bases are TGTGCCACGGCCGGACAGTACAATCAGCCCCAGCATTTT. The encoded protein is CATAGQYNQPQHF.

This clonotype was seen a handful of times. The chain employs TRBV20-1 and TRBJ1-1; no clear D. Trimming left V 3 bases short and J 2 bases short, with 13 bases between. Germline CDR1 reads DFQATT; CDR2 reads SNEGSKA (reference sequence). There are 14 residues in the CDR3. Written as DNA, the CDR3 is TGCAGTGCTAGTTTGAACTTTTATAACACTGAAGCTTTCTTT. This sequence encodes CSASLNFYNTEAFF.

In its sample, this clonotype was seen many times. V gene TRBV6-2 or TRBV6-3 combines with J gene TRBJ1-5; D is unclear. The CDR3 consists of 13 residues. The germline CDR1 and CDR2 sequences are MNHEY and SVGEGT. V gave up 8 bases and J gave up 7 bases, with 15 bases separating them. The CDR3 DNA follows: TGTGCCAGCGGCCGACAAAATCTCCAGCCCCAGCATTTT. This codes for CASGRQNLQPQHF.

The V and J genes are TRBV12-3 or TRBV12-4 and TRBJ2-1, with D unresolved. CDR3 length: 13 amino acids. V was cut by 4 bases and J by 8 bases, with 12 bases left in between. Here the CDR3 reads CASSWTNSYEQFF. The CDR3 nucleotides are TGTGCCAGCAGTTGGACCAACTCTTATGAGCAGTTCTTC.

This clonotype was observed a few times. V is TRBV2 and J is TRBJ1-5; the D gene is possibly TRBD1 (6 bases). The length of the CDR3 is 16 residues. The V gene's germline CDR1 is SNHLY and CDR2 FYNNEI. Trimming removed 3 bases from V and 0 bases from J, with 12 bases in between. This chain's CDR3 is CASSDGHRVSNQPQHF. Written as DNA, the CDR3 is TGTGCCAGCAGTGACGGGCACAGGGTTAGCAATCAGCCCCAGCATTTT. The variable domain in full, with the rest retrieved from reference TRBV2 and TRBJ1-5, is EPEVTQTPSHQVTQMGQEVILRCVPISNHLYFYWYRQILGQKVEFLVSFYNNEISEKSEIFDDQFSVERPDGSNFTLKIRSTKLEDSAMYFCASSDGHRVSNQPQHFGDGTRLSIL.

This chain connects TRBV7-2 to TRBJ2-3; D possibly corresponds to TRBD1 (6 bases). Germline CDR1 and CDR2: SGHTA and FQGNSA. The ends were cut back, 1 base at V and 4 bases at J, with 12 bases in the middle. There are 15 residues in the CDR3. The CDR3 DNA is TGTGCCAGCAGCTTAGGGCTTGGGGGCCCAGATACGCAGTATTTT. Its protein is CASSLGLGGPDTQYF. The variable domain in full, with the rest retrieved from reference TRBV7-2 and TRBJ2-3, is GAGVSQSPSNKVTEKGKDVELRCDPISGHTALYWYRQSLGQGLEFLIYFQGNSAPDKSGLPSDRFSAERTGGSVSTLTIQRTQQEDSAVYLCASSLGLGGPDTQYFGPGTRLTVL.